The sequence of this T cell receptor (beta chain) was determined in a study of T cell responses to AZD1222 COVID-19 vaccine (dated by TCRdb to the early 2020s). Study-level background: AZD1222 recipients given second doses at about 4 weeks or at about 12 weeks were pooled, since spike-specific TCR depth and breadth were not found to differ between the two schedules. A total of approximately 240 trial participants underwent TCR sequencing, of whom some 210 received two doses of AZD1222 and about 26 received two doses of the MenACWY control vaccine. Trial participants were enrolled into age subgroups of 18-55, 56-69 and 70-plus years, which contained approximately 150, 30 and 60 TCR-sequenced participants, respectively. What the study reported, not specific to this receptor: Vaccine-associated CD4 TCRs spanned the whole spike protein, with dominant responses in regions 160-218 and 743-854. No day 14 peak-response samples were available, so repertoires were characterized only after the peak T cell response. Conclusions about previously exposed vaccinees were limited because only a handful of AZD1222 recipients were SARS-CoV-2 seropositive at baseline. Participants were mostly white British, with more females than males. The authors suggested clonal diversity may have been underestimated. The 56-69-year group was small, and its depth increase did not reach significance, likely because of low power. Reportedly, close to half of the unique spike-specific TCRs recognized epitopes lying outside the regions that are mutated in the B.1.351 and B.1.1.7 variants. A significant rise in spike-specific TCR breadth and depth was observed after two AZD1222 doses relative to day 0 and relative to MenACWY recipients.

The CDR3 numbers 15 residues from cysteine through phenylalanine. Of the read, only the CDR3 DNA is kept; its 45 bases are in frame from base 1. The junction carries 14 bases between V and J, which are trimmed by 3 bases and 3 bases respectively. The germline V gene (reference sequence) specifies SGHNT as CDR1 and YYREEE as CDR2. The CDR3 regions of human TCRbeta chains were analyzed by immunosequencing. Per the original workflow: Repertoire TCRs were matched against a reference library of SARS-CoV-2-specific TCRs generated with the MIRA antigen-specificity platform. Breadth was defined as the fraction of unique TCRs that were SARS-CoV-2-associated. Depth was defined as the fraction of total T cells that were SARS-CoV-2-associated. Using the MIRA data, each spike-specific TCR was assigned both to the spike region to which the TCR was reactive and to a CD4 or CD8 class. Log10-transformed breadth and depth values were compared by one-way ANOVA with Sidak's multiple comparisons tests. The table was pulled from immuneACCESS by TCRdb, which kept in-frame rearrangements only. Such tables lose some clones; where checked, under half of the loss comes from unresolved V genes, and the rest has no known cause. The DNA gave D and trimming, while V, J and clone size come from that table. The sample table lists roughly 100,000 clones, roughly 87% of them with a count of one. Of the sample, 2.5% to 3% falls within the top ten clones.

This clone occurred once. The clone's antigen remains unknown. The record has no base qualities; no much larger clone is one base away. The sample's time point label is to be understood as: baseline before first vaccination. The vaccinee samples were drawn from two UK trials, COV001 and COV002, one of which was a single-blind randomized controlled phase 2/3 trial testing AZD1222 (ChAdOx1 nCoV-19) in healthy adults. For TCRbeta chain sequencing, PBMC samples were collected from trial participants at day 0 and at day 28 after the second dose. The TCR was taken from an adult in good health. Specimen: peripheral blood, collected on day 0 of AZD1222 vaccination. The sequence joins TRBV5-4 to TRBJ2-3, with TRBD2 as a weak D call on 6 bases. The CDR3 amino acid sequence is: CASSWPGVQTDTQYF. The sequenced DNA is TGTGCCAGCAGCTGGCCGGGGGTCCAAACAGATACGCAGTATTTT.